These 8 T cell receptor beta chains were all obtained from the same sample, sequenced in a study of T cell responses to AZD1222 COVID-19 vaccine. TCRdb's table, derived via immunoSEQ multiplex PCR, lists solely in-frame clones and lacks some. Of roughly 140,000 clones listed, almost 95% are singletons. The specimen was peripheral blood, collected 28 days after the second AZD1222 dose. These receptors all come from an adult who received the AZD1222 COVID-19 vaccine.

The chain is built from TRBV9 and TRBJ2-1; unclear D gene. The CDR3 covers 14 residues. Germline V gene lookup returns CDR1 SGDLS and CDR2 YYNGEE. The germline V and J ends were trimmed by 1 base and 10 bases, with 15 bases remaining between them. CDR3 residues: CASSVLTSSGEQFF. The CDR3 nucleotides are TGTGCCAGCAGCGTACTTACTTCTTCGGGCGAGCAGTTCTTC.

This chain uses TRBV18 with TRBJ1-5; 9 nucleotides agree with TRBD1. J lost 8 bases, V lost 3 bases, and 11 bases had no gene match. Germline CDR1 and CDR2: KGHSH and LQKENI. The CDR3 runs 16 residues. For the CDR3, the DNA is TGTGCCAGCTCACCGGCCACCGGGACAGGGTTTGAGCCCCAGCATTTT. Encoded protein: CASSPATGTGFEPQHF.

The V and J genes are TRBV11-3 and TRBJ2-1; no firm D call. Trimming stripped 1 base from V and 8 bases from J, with 3 bases between. In germline, CDR1 is SGHNT, CDR2 YENEEA. The CDR3 has 11 residues. CDR3 bases: TGTGCCAGCAGCTTAGGGTATGAGCAGTTCTTC. This encodes CASSLGYEQFF.

The V gene is TRBV30, the J gene TRBJ2-2; 10 bases match TRBD2. Germline values: CDR1 GTSNPN, CDR2 SVGIG (reference sequence). CDR3 size: 16 residues. Trimming at V came to 0 bases and at J to 0 bases, leaving 1 base not matched to a gene. The CDR3 bases are TGTGCCTGGAGTGTAACTAGCGGGGCGAACACCGGGGAGCTGTTTTTT. It translates to CAWSVTSGANTGELFF.

The chain is built from TRBV4-3 and TRBJ1-1; perhaps TRBD1 as D (6 bases). The germline V gene has CDR1 LGHNA and CDR2 YSLEER. CDR3 length equals 16 residues. Trimming removed 0 bases at V and 2 bases at J, with 13 bases between. The CDR3 DNA follows: TGCGCCAGCAGCCAAGATCGAGCAGGGGTTAACACTGAAGCTTTCTTT. Translating it yields CASSQDRAGVNTEAFF.

This clone was counted once. The gene calls are TRBV19 and TRBJ1-5; 9 bases agree with TRBD1. Germline CDR1 and CDR2: LNHDA and SQIVND (reference sequence). The V segment lost 0 bases and the J segment 3 bases; nucleotides outside the gene matches: 6. This CDR3 spans 17 amino acids. For the CDR3, the DNA is TGTGCCAGTAGTATAGACCGGACAGGGGAATACAATCAGCCCCAGCATTTT. This translates into CASSIDRTGEYNQPQHF. The variable domain in full, completed from reference TRBV19 and TRBJ1-5, reads DGGITQSPKYLFRKEGQNVTLSCEQNLNHDAMYWYRQDPGQGLRLIYYSQIVNDFQKGDIAEGYSVSREKKESFPLTVTSAQKNPTAFYLCASSIDRTGEYNQPQHFGDGTRLSIL.

This rearrangement joins TRBV27 to TRBJ2-2; D unresolved. The V end lost 8 bases, the J end lost 5 bases, and 18 bases lay between the germline ends. CDR1 and CDR2 (germline): MNHEY, SMNVEV (reference sequence). The CDR3 consists of 15 residues. CDR3 sequence (DNA): TGTGCCAGCGGACCTCTCAGGTTAAGTACCGGGGAGCTGTTTTTT. Translation: CASGPLRLSTGELFF.

The V and J genes are TRBV18 and TRBJ2-7; 10 nucleotides line up with TRBD2. The CDR3 has 16 amino acids. Losses at the gene ends were 0 bases for V and 4 bases for J; bases not matched to a gene: 6. Germline CDR1 is KGHSH and CDR2 is LQKENI. The CDR3 sequence: CASSPPSASGSYEQYF. The DNA of the CDR3 is TGTGCCAGCTCACCACCGTCGGCTAGCGGGAGTTACGAGCAGTACTTC.